Listed here are 14 T cell receptor beta chains from one sample, sequenced in a study of cytomegalovirus exposure and HLA in healthy donors. In the PCR, 60 Vbeta and 13 Jbeta primers were used. This table comes from immunoSEQ multiplex PCR, and its TCRdb copy is limited to in-frame clones, with some not included. Of about 120,000 clones listed, roughly 73% were seen once; the top ten hold nearly 0.9%. The sequenced material came from PBMCs. The receptors stem from a woman between 25 and 40 years old in good health and CMV-seronegative.

The rearrangement joins TRBV6-5 to TRBJ1-5, with a tentative D call TRBD1 (6 bases). Per germline, CDR1 MNHEY and CDR2 SVGAGI. Trimming took 4 bases from V and 6 from J, leaving 19 bases between them. The CDR3 is 16 amino acids. The CDR3 coding sequence is TGTGCCAGCAGTTCCATCGGGACAAAGGCTAGTCAGCCCCAGCATTTT. Encoded protein: CASSSIGTKASQPQHF.

The rearrangement uses TRBV11-3 and TRBJ2-1; D unresolved. Trimming removed 1 base from V and 7 bases from J, with 8 bases in between. This CDR3 has 13 amino acids. Germline CDR1 reads SGHNT; CDR2 reads YENEEA. CDR3 loop: CASSLAPRNEQFF. In nucleotides, the CDR3 is TGTGCCAGCAGCTTAGCCCCGAGAAATGAGCAGTTCTTC.

The V and J genes are TRBV6-5 and TRBJ1-2; D remains unclear. The V and J ends lost 7 bases and 3 bases respectively, with 9 bases between them. The CDR3 is 12 residues long. Germline CDR1 is MNHEY and CDR2 is SVGAGI. CDR3 DNA sequence: TGTGCCAGCACCAACCGAGACTATGGCTACACCTTC. It is translated as CASTNRDYGYTF.

The gene calls are TRBV30 and TRBJ1-5; no clear D gene. The ends were cut back, 2 bases at V and 6 bases at J, with 14 bases in the middle. CDR3 length: 14 residues. The germline CDR1 and CDR2 sequences are GTSNPN and SVGIG (reference sequence). CDR3 sequence reads: CAWSREAGGQPQHF. Written as DNA, the CDR3 is TGTGCCTGGAGTCGTGAGGCGGGCGGTCAGCCCCAGCATTTT.

The V and J genes are TRBV6-5 and TRBJ1-1, with D unresolved. Looked up from germline, CDR1 is MNHEY and CDR2 is SVGAGI. The CDR3 sequence is 14 residues long. Trimming stripped 8 bases from V and 5 bases from J, with 18 bases between. CDR3 sequence: CASSPGGYRTEAFF. As DNA, the CDR3 is TGTGCCAGCTCGCCAGGTGGATATCGGACTGAAGCTTTCTTT.

The chain recombines TRBV6-5 with TRBJ2-7, with D possibly being TRBD1 (6 bases). CDR3 length equals 15 residues. Trimming removed 2 bases from V and 2 bases from J, with 13 bases in between. The germline CDR1 and CDR2 sequences are MNHEY and SVGAGI. For the CDR3, the DNA is TGTGCCAGCAGTTACGGGACATCGGCCACCTACGAGCAGTACTTC. Translation gives CASSYGTSATYEQYF.

In its sample, this clone was seen a few times. The chain recombines TRBV2 with TRBJ1-5; the D is unclear. Trimming pared 2 bases from V and 7 bases from J, leaving 6 bases between. There are 12 residues in the CDR3. Looked up from germline, CDR1 is SNHLY and CDR2 is FYNNEI. The CDR3 bases are TGTGCCAGCAGTGAAAACCGGCAGCCCCAGCATTTT. This gives the protein CASSENRQPQHF.

The chain links TRBV11-3 to TRBJ2-5, with 10 bases identical to TRBD2. CDR1 and CDR2 from the germline V gene are SGHNT and YENEEA. The CDR3 totals 14 residues. The trim removed 5 bases at V and 1 base at J, leaving 1 base unmatched. The CDR3 DNA reads TGTGCCAGCAGCCGGACTAGCGGCCAAGAGACCCAGTACTTC. Translation gives CASSRTSGQETQYF.

V gene TRBV19 combines with J gene TRBJ1-3, with TRBD1 matching over 7 bases. This CDR3 is 16 amino acids long. CDR1 is LNHDA and CDR2 is SQIVND in the germline V gene (reference sequence). The V and J ends lost 6 bases and 4 bases, in that order; junction bases with no gene match: 12. The CDR3 sequence: CASSGVPGQRGNTIYF. CDR3 nucleotides: TGTGCCAGTAGCGGAGTACCGGGACAGAGAGGAAACACCATATATTTT. Full variable domain (rest looked up from reference TRBV19 and TRBJ1-3): DGGITQSPKYLFRKEGQNVTLSCEQNLNHDAMYWYRQDPGQGLRLIYYSQIVNDFQKGDIAEGYSVSREKKESFPLTVTSAQKNPTAFYLCASSGVPGQRGNTIYFGEGSWLTVV.

The chain carries TRBV4-3 and TRBJ2-1; 12 nucleotides agree with TRBD1. The CDR3 totals 16 residues. V lost 3 bases, J lost 7 bases, and 7 bases stayed unmatched. The germline gives CDR1 LGHNA, CDR2 YSLEER. The CDR3: CASSQYPGQGANEQFF. The CDR3 DNA reads TGCGCCAGCAGCCAGTACCCGGGACAGGGGGCAAATGAGCAGTTCTTC.

The chain joins TRBV6-5 to TRBJ1-5, with 7 bases fitting TRBD1. CDR1 is MNHEY, CDR2 SVGAGI, per germline. The CDR3 totals 15 residues. V lost 6 bases and J lost 2; bases outside the gene matches: 7. CDR3 sequence: CASRPQGDGNQPQHF. The DNA of the CDR3 is TGTGCCAGCAGACCTCAGGGGGATGGCAATCAGCCCCAGCATTTT.

Here the CDR3 reads CATTPGGDEQFF. The CDR3 nucleotides are TGTGCCACAACCCCCGGGGGGGATGAGCAGTTCTTC. This chain joins TRBV6-1 and TRBJ2-1; 8 bases agree with TRBD2. The germline CDR1 and CDR2 sequences are MNHNS and SASEGT. Unmatched junction bases numbered 7, after V lost 10 bases and J lost 8 bases. The CDR3 sequence is 12 residues long.

Of note for this clone: This sample includes further DNA sequences coding for the same CDR3. The genes are TRBV5-1 and TRBJ2-2; D possibly corresponds to TRBD2 (6 bases). The CDR3 loop spans 16 amino acids. V was cut by 0 bases and J by 0 bases, with 9 bases left in between. Germline values: CDR1 SGHRS, CDR2 YFSETQ. The CDR3 spells CASSLAGTANTGELFF. CDR3 DNA: TGCGCCAGCAGCTTGGCCGGGACTGCGAACACCGGGGAGCTGTTTTTT. The whole variable domain, filled in from reference TRBV5-1 and TRBJ2-2, reads KAGVTQTPRYLIKTRGQQVTLSCSPISGHRSVSWYQQTPGQGLQFLFEYFSETQRNKGNFPGRFSGRQFSNSRSEMNVSTLELGDSALYLCASSLAGTANTGELFFGEGSRLTVL.

This clone was seen more than once but under ten times. This chain uses TRBV5-1 with TRBJ2-3; 11 nucleotides agree with TRBD1. This CDR3 has 17 amino acids. The ends lost 3 bases at V and 3 bases at J; junction bases unmatched: 9. CDR1 and CDR2 from the germline V gene are SGHRS and YFSETQ. CDR3 DNA sequence: TGCGCCAGCAGCTCGGCGGACAGGGGGCCTGATACAGATACGCAGTATTTT. Residues: CASSSADRGPDTDTQYF. Based on the CDR3 plus reference TRBV5-1 and TRBJ2-3, the full variable domain is KAGVTQTPRYLIKTRGQQVTLSCSPISGHRSVSWYQQTPGQGLQFLFEYFSETQRNKGNFPGRFSGRQFSNSRSEMNVSTLELGDSALYLCASSSADRGPDTDTQYFGPGTRLTVL.